The 32 T cell receptor beta chains in this list originate from one sample, sequenced in a study of OX40 agonist ivuxolimab in advanced cancers. Sequenced by immunoSEQ multiplex PCR; TCRdb stores in-frame clones only, minus some. Found here are tens of thousands of clones, roughly 94% of them singletons; the top ten hold around 10%. Material: CD4+ or CD8+ T cells sorted from blood, obtained in a trial of the OX40 agonist ivuxolimab. Receptors were obtained from an adult with an advanced solid tumor such as melanoma, head and neck, liver or kidney cancer.

The gene calls are TRBV6-5 and TRBJ1-2; TRBD1 matches 7 bases. CDR3 length: 13 residues. Germline values: CDR1 MNHEY, CDR2 SVGAGI. V shed 7 bases, J shed 8 bases, and the junction held 10 bases outside the gene matches. CDR3 in DNA: TGTGCCAGCACCCCCGGGGAGGGGGCGGGCTACACCTTC. Protein: CASTPGEGAGYTF.

The genes are TRBV27 and TRBJ2-7; 7 positions match TRBD1. CDR3 length equals 12 residues. Germline values: CDR1 MNHEY, CDR2 SMNVEV (reference sequence). The V gene end was trimmed by 7 bases and the J gene end by 0 bases; junction bases not matched to a gene: 0. In DNA, the CDR3 is TGTGCCAGCAAGGGGGCCTCCTACGAGCAGTACTTC. It is translated as CASKGASYEQYF.

This rearrangement joins TRBV7-8 to TRBJ2-2; TRBD2 is a possible D gene (7 bases). Trimming removed 6 bases from V and 3 bases from J, with 11 bases in between. Germline V gene sequence: CDR1 SGHVS, CDR2 FQNEAQ. The CDR3 covers 14 residues. CDR3: CASRGGGYTGELFF. CDR3 bases: TGTGCCAGCAGGGGAGGGGGGTACACCGGGGAGCTGTTTTTT.

The genes are TRBV6-5 and TRBJ2-1, with 8 bases lining up with TRBD2. This CDR3 contains 14 residues. CDR1 MNHEY and CDR2 SVGAGI come from the germline V gene. Germline trimming cut 6 bases from V and 8 bases from J; bases unmatched to any gene: 9. DNA for the CDR3: TGTGCCAGCAGGACCGAGCGGGGGTGGGATGAGCAGTTCTTC. Encoded protein: CASRTERGWDEQFF.

This clone was counted a few times. The chain joins TRBV6-1 to TRBJ1-6; tentative D call: TRBD1 (6 bases). The length of the CDR3 is 15 residues. V lost 3 bases to trimming and J lost 7 bases, with 13 bases between them. From germline, CDR1 is MNHNS and CDR2 SASEGT. The CDR3, as DNA: TGTGCCAGCAGTGAGGTCGGGGGCGACAATTCACCCCTCCACTTT. Amino acids: CASSEVGGDNSPLHF.

V is TRBV27 and J is TRBJ2-1; D is unclear. Germline lookup yields CDR1 MNHEY and CDR2 SMNVEV (reference sequence). Trimming shortened V by 5 bases and J by 9 bases, and 11 bases separated the two germline ends. The CDR3 has 12 amino acids. The CDR3 loop is CASSQRGREQFF. The CDR3 nucleotides read TGTGCCAGCAGTCAGCGTGGGCGTGAGCAGTTCTTC.

The chain combines TRBV6-5 with TRBJ2-1; D remains ambiguous. V lost 0 bases to trimming and J lost 9 bases, with 12 bases between them. Germline V gene data show CDR1 as MNHEY and CDR2 as SVGAGI. The CDR3 spans 14 residues. This chain's CDR3 is CASSYSNGDPEQFF. In DNA form, the CDR3 reads TGTGCCAGCAGTTACTCGAATGGGGATCCTGAGCAGTTCTTC.

Concerning this clone itself: The junction shows a germline mismatch at one end, possibly a read error. Other DNA variants within this sample encode the same CDR3. The CDR3: CASSLGRAYEQYF. CDR3 nucleotide sequence: TGTGCCAGCAGTTTAGGCAGGGCCTATGAGCAGTACTTC. J is TRBJ2-7 and V is TRBV27; D possibly corresponds to TRBD1 (5 bases). CDR1 is MNHEY, CDR2 SMNVEV, per germline (reference sequence). The CDR3 consists of 13 residues.

The chain recombines TRBV6-4 with TRBJ2-2; D not resolved. This CDR3 has 13 amino acids. V shed 3 bases and J shed 4 bases, with 6 bases lying between them. The germline V gene has CDR1 MRHNA and CDR2 SNTAGT. CDR3 sequence (DNA): TGTGCCAGCAGTGAGAAGGGCACCGGGGAGCTGTTTTTT. Its protein is CASSEKGTGELFF.

The chain recombines TRBV28 with TRBJ1-1, with D perhaps TRBD1 (6 bases). CDR1 and CDR2 from the germline V gene are MDHEN and SYDVKM. The CDR3 is 15 residues long. Trimming removed 3 bases from V and 0 bases from J, with 11 bases in between. CDR3 bases: TGTGCCAGCAGTTTCCGGGGGGCGATGAACACTGAAGCTTTCTTT. Translated: CASSFRGAMNTEAFF. The entire variable domain, with the rest obtained from reference TRBV28 and TRBJ1-1, is as follows: DVKVTQSSRYLVKRTGEKVFLECVQDMDHENMFWYRQDPGLGLRLIYFSYDVKMKEKGDIPEGYSVSREKKERFSLILESASTNQTSMYLCASSFRGAMNTEAFFGQGTRLTVV.

The chain is built from TRBV9 and TRBJ2-1; 13 positions agree with TRBD2. The CDR3 has 15 amino acids. V dropped 4 bases and J dropped 4; count of bases not matched to a gene: 2. Germline V lookup: CDR1 SGDLS, CDR2 YYNGEE. The CDR3 sequence: CASSPGLAGYNEQFF. CDR3 nucleotide sequence: TGTGCCAGCAGCCCGGGACTAGCGGGATACAATGAGCAGTTCTTC. The full variable domain, completed using reference TRBV9 and TRBJ2-1, is DSGVTQTPKHLITATGQRVTLRCSPRSGDLSVYWYQQSLDQGLQFLIQYYNGEERAKGNILERFSAQQFPDLHSELNLSSLELGDSALYFCASSPGLAGYNEQFFGPGTRLTVL.

The chain is built from TRBV7-3 and TRBJ1-5, with D unclear. V was trimmed by 2 bases and J by 3 bases, leaving 11 bases between them. The CDR3 is 15 amino acids. Germline V gene sequence: CDR1 SGHTA, CDR2 FQGTGA. The CDR3 loop reads CASSLLRQFNQPQHF. The CDR3 coding sequence is TGTGCCAGCAGCTTACTAAGGCAGTTCAATCAGCCCCAGCATTTT.

The CDR3, as DNA: TGTGCCAGCAGCTACGATCGGACTAGCGGGGATGAGCAGTTCTTC. It is translated as CASSYDRTSGDEQFF. The gene calls are TRBV5-6 and TRBJ2-1; 12 bases fit TRBD2. The V gene's germline CDR1 is SGHDT and CDR2 YYEEEE. Unmatched junction bases numbered 6, after V lost 3 bases and J lost 8 bases. The CDR3 runs 15 residues.

This clone has a handful of counts. The V and J genes are TRBV7-9 and TRBJ2-7; D is uncertain. CDR3 length: 15 amino acids. V lost 1 base and J lost 0, with 10 bases in between. The germline gives CDR1 SEHNR, CDR2 FQNEAQ (reference sequence). The DNA of the CDR3 is TGTGCCAGCAGCTTAGGACTGTCGAGCTCCTACGAGCAGTACTTC. This translates into CASSLGLSSSYEQYF.

The chain links TRBV7-6 to TRBJ2-2; D is perhaps TRBD1 or TRBD2 (5 bases each). CDR3 length: 15 residues. V was pared by 6 bases and J by 3 bases, with 14 bases between. In germline, CDR1 is SGHVS, CDR2 FNYEAQ. For the CDR3, the DNA is TGTGCCAGCAGTCTCACTAGGGGCGACACCGGGGAGCTGTTTTTT. This gives the protein CASSLTRGDTGELFF.

This chain links TRBV7-9 with TRBJ2-1; TRBD2 matches 8 bases. Per germline, CDR1 SEHNR and CDR2 FQNEAQ (reference sequence). The J segment lost 4 bases and the V segment lost 1 base, leaving 6 bases of the junction unmatched. This CDR3 spans 16 amino acids. CDR3: CASSLGGTSGYNEQFF. CDR3 DNA: TGTGCCAGCAGCTTAGGCGGAACTAGCGGATACAATGAGCAGTTCTTC. The whole variable domain, filled in from reference TRBV7-9 and TRBJ2-1, reads DTGVSQNPRHKITKRGQNVTFRCDPISEHNRLYWYRQTLGQGPEFLTYFQNEAQLEKSRLLSDRFSAERPKGSFSTLEIQRTEQGDSAMYLCASSLGGTSGYNEQFFGPGTRLTVL.

The genes are TRBV7-9 and TRBJ2-1, with TRBD2 matching over 10 bases. The V segment lost 8 bases and the J segment 5 bases; nucleotides outside the gene matches: 9. The germline V gene encodes CDR1 SEHNR and CDR2 FQNEAQ (reference sequence). CDR3 length equals 15 residues. CDR3 coding DNA: TGTGCCAGCCACCTAGCGGGGGCCTACCACAATGAGCAGTTCTTC. It translates to CASHLAGAYHNEQFF.

The chain has TRBV9 and TRBJ2-1; 7 bases match TRBD2. Germline CDR1 SGDLS, CDR2 YYNGEE. Trimming removed 0 bases from V and 0 bases from J; junction bases left unmatched: 9. This CDR3 is built from 18 residues. In nucleotides, the CDR3 is TGTGCCAGCAGCGTAGGAAGGGGCGGGAGTGGCTCCTACAATGAGCAGTTCTTC. Protein sequence: CASSVGRGGSGSYNEQFF.

This clone has a single count. This rearrangement joins TRBV7-9 to TRBJ2-1, with 8 bases fitting TRBD2. The junction had 14 bases not matched to a gene; V was cut back by 4 bases and J by 6 bases. CDR1 and CDR2 (germline): SEHNR, FQNEAQ (reference sequence). This CDR3 has 17 residues. CDR3 residues: CASSSVREGLFLNEQFF. In DNA, the CDR3 is TGTGCCAGCAGCTCAGTTCGGGAGGGCCTTTTTCTCAATGAGCAGTTCTTC.

The rearrangement joins TRBV27 to TRBJ2-7, with D uncertain. CDR1 and CDR2 (germline): MNHEY, SMNVEV (reference sequence). The CDR3 runs to 14 residues. V was trimmed by 2 bases and J by 3 bases, leaving 11 bases between them. The CDR3 protein is CASSLLGQDYEQYF. DNA for the CDR3: TGTGCCAGCAGTTTACTTGGTCAGGACTACGAGCAGTACTTC.

Here the CDR3 reads CASSLNGNYGYTF. CDR3 sequence (DNA): TGTGCCAGCAGCTTGAACGGGAACTATGGCTACACCTTC. This chain uses TRBV5-6 with TRBJ1-2, with no clear D. CDR1 SGHDT and CDR2 YYEEEE come from the germline V gene. The CDR3 is 13 amino acids. Trimming shortened V by 1 base and J by 2 bases, and 6 bases separated the two germline ends.

The chain couples TRBV28 to TRBJ2-7; no reliable D call. Germline V lookup: CDR1 MDHEN, CDR2 SYDVKM. Trimming removed 6 bases at V and 0 bases at J, with 18 bases between. This CDR3 has 16 amino acids. CDR3 nucleotides: TGTGCCAGCAGCCTAACCCTCGGGCAAAGCTCCTACGAGCAGTACTTC. This translates into CASSLTLGQSSYEQYF.

V and J are TRBV5-6 and TRBJ2-7; maybe TRBD1 (5 bases). This CDR3 region has 14 residues. Germline V gene sequence: CDR1 SGHDT, CDR2 YYEEEE. V was pared by 0 bases and J by 0 bases, with 7 bases between. CDR3 in DNA: TGTGCCAGCAGCTTGGGACAGAGCTCCTACGAGCAGTACTTC. This translates into CASSLGQSSYEQYF. Variable domain in full (rest from reference TRBV5-6 and TRBJ2-7): DAGVTQSPTHLIKTRGQQVTLRCSPKSGHDTVSWYQQALGQGPQFIFQYYEEEERQRGNFPDRFSGHQFPNYSSELNVNALLLGDSALYLCASSLGQSSYEQYFGPGTRLTVT.

The rearrangement links TRBV5-4 to TRBJ2-7, with 7 bases matching TRBD1. The V segment lost 4 bases and the J segment 0 bases; nucleotides outside the gene matches: 4. The CDR3 has 14 amino acids. The germline gives CDR1 SGHNT, CDR2 YYREEE (reference sequence). The CDR3 nucleotides are TGTGCCAGCAGCGGGACAGTGTTCTCCTACGAGCAGTACTTC. This translates into CASSGTVFSYEQYF.

The chain has TRBV27 and TRBJ1-5; TRBD1 is a possible D gene (5 bases). V lost 3 bases, J lost 1 base, and 7 bases lay in between. Germline CDR1 is MNHEY and CDR2 is SMNVEV (reference sequence). The CDR3 consists of 14 residues. CDR3 sequence (DNA): TGTGCCAGCAGTTTCCAGGGCAGCAATCAGCCCCAGCATTTT. Protein sequence: CASSFQGSNQPQHF.

J is TRBJ2-4 and V is TRBV7-9; 8 bases line up with TRBD1. The germline V gene has CDR1 SEHNR and CDR2 FQNEAQ (reference sequence). The CDR3 is 17 residues long. V trimming: 4 bases; J trimming: 6 bases; junction bases outside the gene matches: 14. CDR3 bases: TGTGCCAGCAGCTCCTCGATTGAAGACAGGGGAGTAAACATTCAGTACTTC. It codes for CASSSSIEDRGVNIQYF.

This clone showed up just once. The chain is built from TRBV27 and TRBJ1-2, with D perhaps TRBD1 (5 bases). CDR1 and CDR2 from the germline V gene are MNHEY and SMNVEV (reference sequence). The CDR3 covers 14 residues. V lost 3 bases to trimming and J lost 0 bases, with 8 bases between them. This CDR3 is CASSFGHANYGYTF. The DNA of the CDR3 is TGTGCCAGCAGTTTTGGACACGCTAACTATGGCTACACCTTC.

V is TRBV28 and J is TRBJ2-3, with 7 bases lining up with TRBD2. From germline, CDR1 is MDHEN and CDR2 SYDVKM. V gave up 7 bases and J gave up 1 base; unmatched junction bases: 5. The CDR3 contains 14 residues. The CDR3 DNA sequence: TGTGCCAGCAATGTGGGGGGGGGCACAGATACGCAGTATTTT. This gives the protein CASNVGGGTDTQYF.

The rearrangement links TRBV19 to TRBJ1-6; D uncertain. The CDR3 has 16 amino acids. CDR1 and CDR2 from the germline V gene are LNHDA and SQIVND (reference sequence). V was clipped by 3 bases and J by 3 bases, with 12 bases between them. The CDR3 coding sequence is TGTGCCAGTAGTATTATGGCCAGCATCTATAATTCACCCCTCCACTTT. Protein sequence: CASSIMASIYNSPLHF.

J is TRBJ2-7 and V is TRBV19; TRBD1 matches 7 bases. Looked up from germline, CDR1 is LNHDA and CDR2 is SQIVND (reference sequence). V dropped 6 bases and J dropped 0; count of bases not matched to a gene: 5. The CDR3 covers 14 residues. The CDR3 DNA is TGTGCCAGTAGGTTTGCAGGGGGCTCCTACGAGCAGTACTTC. Protein sequence: CASRFAGGSYEQYF.

The chain links TRBV27 to TRBJ2-7; 7 bases fit TRBD1. J gave up 3 bases and V 4 bases, and 3 bases lay outside the gene matches. Germline loops: CDR1 MNHEY, CDR2 SMNVEV (reference sequence). There are 13 residues in the CDR3. The CDR3 nucleotides read TGTGCCAGCAGTTCAACAGGGGACTACGAGCAGTACTTC. It yields the protein CASSSTGDYEQYF.

This rearrangement joins TRBV14 to TRBJ2-5, with D possibly matching TRBD1 (6 bases). Germline-derived CDR1 and CDR2 are SGHDN and FVKESK. Trimming took off 2 bases at V and 4 bases at J, with 8 bases between the two ends. This CDR3 is built from 13 residues. The CDR3 is CASSQTGTETQYF. The DNA for the CDR3 is TGTGCCAGCAGCCAAACAGGGACAGAGACCCAGTACTTC.